A selection of T cell receptor beta chains follows, all from one sample in a study of CD4 and CD8 cells across lung adenocarcinoma regions. One entry per CDR3 protein, called by TCRdb with MiXCR from the PCR reads. The sample has fewer than 15,000 distinct CDR3 sequences, roughly 60% seen once. Sequencing input: CD8+ T cells from the margin of a lung tumor. Receptors originate from a female donor with lung adenocarcinoma. The CD4 and CD8 labels of this study may be unreliable. Each CDR3 is given with its conserved first and last residue. A clone size is listed for some rows: how often the clone was seen (once, few, many), or a class if it is expanded.

CAGQGGGAKKTQYF	TRBV10-3	NA
CASSPGQGAGYGYTF	TRBV9	NA
CAWTGLADTGELFF	TRBV30	NA
CASSATSETDTQYF	TRBV9	NA
CAGSVGGVKETQYF	TRBV27	NA
CASRGRDSYEQYF	TRBV28	few
CASSPSGHPTTDTQYF	TRBV6-1	large
CASSLRATGDTDTQYF	TRBV27	NA
CATILGTEAFF	TRBV27	NA
CASSLTPNGAQYF	TRBV7-3	few
CASSAMTGSNEQFF	TRBV27	once
CASGGSGDPTKETQYF	TRBV6-1	once
CASSQAGGAGRNQETQYF	TRBV4-1	NA
CASKKWVSGRREAGELFF	TRBV27	NA
CSARVPGYQETQYF	TRBV20-1	NA
CASSETGSRGGASETQYF	TRBV10-1	NA
CASSGSGGPTPDTQYF	TRBV6-1	NA
CAGSGGRSRGTQYF	TRBV10-1	NA
CASSLMGASGETQYF	TRBV7-3	many
CASSQIRGSGNTIYF	TRBV3-1	many
CASTKGAHNQPQHF	TRBV6-5	medium-sized
CAGQGGGAKNIQYF	TRBV6-1	NA
CASSLTAADTQYF	TRBV7-3	NA
CASSLTGGREETQYF	TRBV12-3/TRBV12-4	NA
CASSPSGHPAKDTQYF	TRBV6-1	few
CASGLVASGANVLTF	TRBV6-1	NA
CASSPPGPRAKDTQYF	TRBV4-1	NA
CGGGLGARGAETQYF	TRBV27	NA